The 17 T cell receptor beta chains in this list originate from one sample, sequenced in a study of OX40 agonist ivuxolimab in advanced cancers. Here immunoSEQ multiplex PCR was the method, and the copy in TCRdb shows in-frame clones only, minus some. The sample yields some 80,000 clones, around 94% seen once. The sequenced sample was CD4+ or CD8+ T cells sorted from blood, obtained in a trial of the OX40 agonist ivuxolimab. Receptors were obtained from an adult with an advanced solid tumor such as melanoma, head and neck, liver or kidney cancer.

The rearrangement joins TRBV4-1 to TRBJ2-2; 11 bases agree with TRBD2. The CDR3 loop spans 17 amino acids. The V segment lost 5 bases and the J segment 6 bases; nucleotides outside the gene matches: 11. The germline CDR1 and CDR2 sequences are MGHRA and YSYEKL. The CDR3 DNA reads as TGCGCCAGCAGCATAAGGGAATTAGCGGGAGGGGCCGGGGAGCTGTTTTTT. As protein: CASSIRELAGGAGELFF.

This clone was observed a few times. The rearrangement links TRBV27 to TRBJ1-6; D is ambiguous. Trimming took off 4 bases at V and 6 bases at J, with 16 bases between the two ends. The CDR3 covers 16 residues. Germline loops: CDR1 MNHEY, CDR2 SMNVEV (reference sequence). The CDR3 spells CASSSNPVLSNSPLHF. The CDR3 coding sequence is TGTGCCAGCAGTTCCAACCCAGTTCTCAGTAATTCACCCCTCCACTTT.

The V call is TRBV2, the J call TRBJ1-5; 10 bases map to TRBD1. Unmatched junction bases numbered 14, after V lost 8 bases and J lost 4 bases. CDR1 and CDR2 (germline): SNHLY, FYNNEI. The CDR3 is 17 amino acids. This chain's CDR3 is CASCLRDRGVRNQPQHF. DNA for the CDR3: TGTGCCAGCTGTCTCCGGGACAGGGGAGTGAGGAATCAGCCCCAGCATTTT.

The chain joins TRBV4-1 to TRBJ2-3, with D maybe TRBD1 (6 bases). V was pared by 4 bases and J by 1 base, with 9 bases between. Per germline, CDR1 MGHRA and CDR2 YSYEKL. The CDR3 is made up of 14 amino acids. CDR3 in amino acids: CASSLWTGTDTQYF. The DNA for the CDR3 is TGCGCCAGCAGCCTCTGGACAGGCACAGATACGCAGTATTTT.

The V call is TRBV27, the J call TRBJ1-2; no firm D call. Trimming left V 3 bases short and J 3 bases short, with 8 bases between. CDR3 length: 13 amino acids. The germline gives CDR1 MNHEY, CDR2 SMNVEV (reference sequence). The CDR3 DNA follows: TGTGCCAGCAGTTTTAGCCTCCACTATGGCTACACCTTC. Amino acid sequence: CASSFSLHYGYTF.

The V gene is TRBV19, the J gene TRBJ1-1; D is unclear. This CDR3 is built from 14 residues. Germline V gene lookup returns CDR1 LNHDA and CDR2 SQIVND (reference sequence). Trimming stripped 5 bases from V and 1 base from J, with 11 bases between. The DNA for the CDR3 is TGTGCCAGTAGTGTCGAAACGGGGAACACTGAAGCTTTCTTT. This codes for CASSVETGNTEAFF.

J is TRBJ2-5 and V is TRBV28; 9 bases map to TRBD1. Unmatched junction bases numbered 12, after V lost 3 bases and J lost 7 bases. The CDR3 is 16 residues long. The germline CDR1 and CDR2 sequences are MDHEN and SYDVKM. This CDR3 reads CASSFLVDRGGVTQYF. The CDR3 region has the DNA TGTGCCAGCAGTTTTCTCGTGGACAGGGGCGGGGTGACCCAGTACTTC.

V and J are TRBV19 and TRBJ1-6, with TRBD1 matching over 11 bases. In germline, CDR1 is LNHDA, CDR2 SQIVND (reference sequence). The CDR3 has 15 residues. V lost 6 bases, J lost 7 bases, and 5 bases stayed unmatched. In DNA form, the CDR3 reads TGTGCCAGTAGCGCCGGGACAGGGGGGAATTCACCCCTCCACTTT. Translation gives CASSAGTGGNSPLHF.

The V and J genes are TRBV12-5 and TRBJ1-1; D might be TRBD1 (5 bases). The germline V and J ends were trimmed by 4 bases and 3 bases, with 21 bases remaining between them. Germline CDR1 and CDR2: LGHNT and FRNRAP. CDR3 size: 17 residues. CDR3 loop: CASGWSATARDHTEAFF. CDR3 sequence (DNA): TGTGCTAGTGGTTGGTCCGCGACTGCCCGGGACCACACTGAAGCTTTCTTT.

The chain joins TRBV7-9 to TRBJ2-2; the D is unclear. This CDR3 has 15 residues. CDR1 SEHNR and CDR2 FQNEAQ come from the germline V gene (reference sequence). V was shortened by 5 bases and J by 6 bases, with 16 bases between the two germline ends. Here the CDR3 reads CASSAQGLAPGELFF. For the CDR3, the DNA is TGTGCCAGCAGCGCGCAAGGCCTGGCTCCCGGGGAGCTGTTTTTT.

Worth noting for this clone: At the DNA level, this CDR3 is encoded by other sequences in the same sample as well. The chain has TRBV14 and TRBJ2-7; D gene ambiguous. CDR1 is SGHDN, CDR2 FVKESK, per germline. The V gene lost 3 bases and the J gene lost 4 bases, with 7 bases spanning the gap. The CDR3 is made up of 12 amino acids. The CDR3 DNA reads TGTGCCAGCAGCCAGATTGGATACGAGCAGTACTTC. Amino acids: CASSQIGYEQYF.

The gene calls are TRBV28 and TRBJ1-2; 9 bases map to TRBD1. V was clipped by 5 bases and J by 6 bases; unmatched bases: 19. The germline V gene has CDR1 MDHEN and CDR2 SYDVKM. The CDR3 length is 18 residues. The CDR3 nucleotides are TGTGCCAGCAGTCCCGTGCCGGGACAGGGAGGGAAAGAGGATGGCTACACCTTC. Translating gives CASSPVPGQGGKEDGYTF.

The genes are TRBV4-3 and TRBJ2-5, with 9 bases matching TRBD1. The CDR3 is 15 residues long. Germline CDR1 and CDR2: LGHNA and YSLEER. Trimming at V came to 3 bases and at J to 7 bases, leaving 9 bases not matched to a gene. The CDR3 sequence is CASSQSGQGRATQYF. CDR3 in DNA: TGCGCCAGCAGCCAGTCGGGACAGGGAAGGGCGACCCAGTACTTC.

V and J are TRBV28 and TRBJ1-2, with 9 positions matching TRBD1. Per germline, CDR1 MDHEN and CDR2 SYDVKM. This CDR3 is built from 14 residues. Losses at the gene ends were 6 bases for V and 5 bases for J; bases not matched to a gene: 7. As DNA, the CDR3 is TGTGCCAGCAGCAGGCCGGGACAGGGTTATGGCTACACCTTC. Residues: CASSRPGQGYGYTF.

This rearrangement joins TRBV29-1 to TRBJ1-2; the match to TRBD1 covers 8 bases. CDR3 length: 15 amino acids. With 3 bases clipped from V and 2 bases from J, the junction kept 8 bases outside the gene matches. Germline CDR1 reads SQVTM; CDR2 reads ANQGSEA. The CDR3 sequence: CSVDRGQGPNYGYTF. The DNA of the CDR3 is TGCAGCGTTGACCGAGGACAGGGCCCCAACTATGGCTACACCTTC.

In this sample, this clone turned up once. The rearrangement uses TRBV27 and TRBJ2-7; D call uncertain. Per germline, CDR1 MNHEY and CDR2 SMNVEV (reference sequence). V lost 5 bases and J lost 0, with 8 bases in between. The CDR3 has 13 residues. CDR3 DNA: TGTGCCAGCAGTGCAAGGAGCTCCTACGAGCAGTACTTC. Its translation is CASSARSSYEQYF.

V usage is TRBV28 and J usage is TRBJ2-1; no definite D call. V lost 3 bases and J lost 4, with 10 bases in between. Germline CDR1 reads MDHEN; CDR2 reads SYDVKM. CDR3 size: 14 residues. The CDR3 loop reads CASSFRTSYNEQFF. CDR3 bases: TGTGCCAGCAGTTTCCGGACGAGTTACAATGAGCAGTTCTTC.